The 30 T cell receptor beta chains below come from one sample, sequenced in a study of blood T cell repertoires in COVID-19 (dated by TCRdb to 2018 to 2020). The library was prepared using the immunoSEQ multiplex PCR assay. In TCRdb, the immuneACCESS table is reduced to in-frame sequences with V and J assigned. These tables do not hold every clone; where another copy was compared, an unresolved V gene accounts for under half, and the others remain unexplained. The sample table contains about 210,000 clones; only one count was recorded for roughly 80% of them. The ten largest clones capture about 8% of the sample. The sequencing input was peripheral blood. The receptors come from an older woman with COVID-19, enrolled during active disease.

The chain uses TRBV11-3 and TRBJ2-1, with 11 bases identical to TRBD1. The germline gives CDR1 SGHNT, CDR2 YENEEA. V lost 5 bases and J lost 4; bases outside the gene matches: 4. This CDR3 spans 15 amino acids. The CDR3 protein is CASSQGQGEYNEQFF. The CDR3 DNA is TGTGCCAGCAGCCAGGGACAGGGGGAATACAATGAGCAGTTCTTC.

The J gene is TRBJ2-5, the V gene TRBV2; 8 bases fit TRBD2. The trim removed 5 bases at V and 4 bases at J, leaving 3 bases unmatched. Germline values: CDR1 SNHLY, CDR2 FYNNEI. The CDR3 has 13 amino acids. CDR3 in amino acids: CASSPGGRETQYF. DNA for the CDR3: TGTGCCAGCAGTCCGGGGGGGCGAGAGACCCAGTACTTC.

The V call is TRBV19, the J call TRBJ1-4; perhaps TRBD1 as D (6 bases). V dropped 3 bases and J dropped 8 bases, with 16 bases sitting between them. Germline V gene sequence: CDR1 LNHDA, CDR2 SQIVND (reference sequence). CDR3 size: 15 residues. CDR3 sequence (DNA): TGTGCCAGTAGTATGGGACAAACTTCGAGAGAAAAACTGTTTTTT. Translation: CASSMGQTSREKLFF.

V usage is TRBV4-1 and J usage is TRBJ2-3, with D possibly TRBD2 on 6 matching bases. In germline, CDR1 is MGHRA, CDR2 YSYEKL. The CDR3 extends over 15 amino acids. V was clipped by 4 bases and J by 1 base, with 12 bases between them. CDR3 nucleotides: TGCGCCAGCAGCCTCCAGGAGGGGCGCACAGATACGCAGTATTTT. Amino acid sequence: CASSLQEGRTDTQYF.

The rearrangement links TRBV3-1 (or the pseudogene TRBV3-2) to TRBJ2-1, with D maybe TRBD2 (6 bases). The CDR3 loop spans 17 amino acids. Germline CDR1 reads LGHDT; CDR2 reads YNNKEL (reference sequence). Deletions cut 1 base from V and 0 bases from J, with 13 bases between. The CDR3 coding sequence is TGTGCCAGCAGCCAAGTGCGGGGTGGGGACTCCTACAATGAGCAGTTCTTC. Amino acids: CASSQVRGGDSYNEQFF.

V and J are TRBV24-1 and TRBJ2-5; 7 bases match TRBD1. This CDR3 contains 16 residues. The junction had 8 bases not matched to a gene; V was cut back by 3 bases and J by 2 bases. Germline V lookup: CDR1 KGHDR, CDR2 SFDVKD. The CDR3 region is CATSDPQPGQQETQYF. The CDR3, as DNA: TGTGCCACCAGTGATCCACAACCGGGACAGCAAGAGACCCAGTACTTC.

The chain carries TRBV18 and TRBJ2-3, with 7 bases fitting TRBD2. CDR1 and CDR2 (germline): KGHSH, LQKENI. The CDR3 contains 16 residues. V lost 0 bases, J lost 5 bases, and 8 bases stayed unmatched. The CDR3: CASSPPLTGGIDTQYF. The CDR3 DNA sequence: TGTGCCAGCTCACCACCGCTCACGGGGGGTATAGATACGCAGTATTTT.

The gene calls are TRBV14 and TRBJ1-2, with a weak D call TRBD1 (6 bases). The length of the CDR3 is 17 residues. Germline V lookup: CDR1 SGHDN, CDR2 FVKESK. V dropped 1 base and J dropped 6 bases, with 21 bases sitting between them. CDR3 in amino acids: CASSQGPTRGAGHGYTF. In DNA form, the CDR3 reads TGTGCCAGCAGCCAAGGACCAACCAGGGGAGCCGGGCATGGCTACACCTTC.

The rearrangement links TRBV28 to TRBJ2-1, with a possible D match to TRBD1 (7 bases). CDR3 length: 16 residues. V was trimmed by 7 bases and J by 7 bases, leaving 23 bases between them. Germline V gives CDR1 MDHEN, CDR2 SYDVKM. The CDR3 loop is CASINRRGRNGNEQFF. CDR3 sequence (DNA): TGTGCCAGCATTAACCGGAGGGGGCGCAATGGAAATGAGCAGTTCTTC.

This rearrangement joins TRBV9 to TRBJ2-7; TRBD1 might be the D (6 bases). The CDR3 has 14 amino acids. The V end was cut by 4 bases, the J end by 2 bases, with 13 bases between. The germline V gene encodes CDR1 SGDLS and CDR2 YYNGEE. The CDR3 region is CASSPRQETYEQYF. CDR3 in DNA: TGTGCCAGCAGCCCACGACAGGAGACCTACGAGCAGTACTTC.

The rearrangement uses TRBV20-1 and TRBJ1-2; D not certain. Germline-derived CDR1 and CDR2 are DFQATT and SNEGSKA (reference sequence). This CDR3 region has 11 residues. The V end lost 5 bases, the J end lost 5 bases, and 9 bases lay between the germline ends. The CDR3 spells CSAYYSYGYTF. CDR3 coding DNA: TGCAGTGCTTATTATTCTTATGGCTACACCTTC.

This rearrangement joins TRBV6-2 or TRBV6-3 to TRBJ2-3, with 13 nucleotides matching TRBD2. CDR1 and CDR2 from the germline V gene are MNHEY and SVGEGT. The ends lost 2 bases at V and 2 bases at J; junction bases unmatched: 4. This CDR3 is 17 amino acids long. The CDR3 sequence is CASSYQTSGRLTDTQYF. The CDR3 DNA sequence: TGTGCCAGCAGTTACCAGACTAGCGGGAGGCTCACAGATACGCAGTATTTT.

This clone has only one observation. CDR3 nucleotide sequence: TGCAGCGTCGCCCCTAGCGGGAGTGGAGAGACCCAGTACTTC. It specifies CSVAPSGSGETQYF. The chain links TRBV29-1 to TRBJ2-5, with TRBD2 matching over 10 bases. Per the germline V gene, CDR1 is SQVTM and CDR2 is ANQGSEA. The CDR3 consists of 14 residues. The V and J ends lost 6 bases and 4 bases, in that order; junction bases with no gene match: 8.

The chain joins TRBV5-6 to TRBJ2-7, with 10 positions matching TRBD1. J lost 5 bases, V lost 4 bases, and 12 bases had no gene match. CDR1 is SGHDT and CDR2 is YYEEEE in the germline V gene. CDR3 length: 16 amino acids. CDR3 residues: CASSDPRGQGGHEQYF. The CDR3 bases are TGTGCCAGCAGCGATCCCCGAGGACAGGGGGGTCACGAGCAGTACTTC.

The V and J genes are TRBV28 and TRBJ1-4; D is perhaps TRBD1 (6 bases). Looked up from germline, CDR1 is MDHEN and CDR2 is SYDVKM. The CDR3 spans 15 residues. Trimming took off 4 bases at V and 4 bases at J, with 13 bases between the two ends. The CDR3 coding sequence is TGTGCCAGCAGTTCAATGACAGGCCTTAATGAAAAACTGTTTTTT. Amino acids: CASSSMTGLNEKLFF.

This chain links TRBV9 with TRBJ1-4, with 7 positions matching TRBD1. Trimming took 3 bases from V and 3 from J; bases not matched to a gene: 5. The CDR3 contains 15 residues. The germline CDR1 and CDR2 sequences are SGDLS and YYNGEE. Here the CDR3 DNA reads TGTGCCAGCAGCGACCGGGACAGAGCTAATGAAAAACTGTTTTTT. It translates to CASSDRDRANEKLFF. Looking up the rest from reference TRBV9 and TRBJ1-4 gives the full variable domain: DSGVTQTPKHLITATGQRVTLRCSPRSGDLSVYWYQQSLDQGLQFLIQYYNGEERAKGNILERFSAQQFPDLHSELNLSSLELGDSALYFCASSDRDRANEKLFFGSGTQLSVL.

This clone came up once. This rearrangement joins TRBV28 to TRBJ1-1; 7 bases are a match to TRBD1. This CDR3 is 14 amino acids long. Per germline, CDR1 MDHEN and CDR2 SYDVKM. J lost 5 bases, V lost 2 bases, and 5 bases had no gene match. The CDR3 sequence is CASSLNRGGTEAFF. The CDR3 region has the DNA TGTGCCAGCAGTTTAAACAGGGGTGGGACTGAAGCTTTCTTT.

The chain couples TRBV5-5 to TRBJ2-7; 10 bases agree with TRBD2. The CDR3 consists of 16 residues. CDR1 is SGHKS and CDR2 is YYEKEE in the germline V gene (reference sequence). J gave up 5 bases and V 0 bases, and 8 bases lay outside the gene matches. The CDR3 is CASSLGRASGSHEQYF. CDR3 in DNA: TGTGCCAGCAGCTTGGGGAGGGCTAGCGGGAGTCACGAGCAGTACTTC.

The table lists this clone with a few counts. The chain is built from TRBV11-2 and TRBJ1-6; no clear D. CDR3 length: 16 amino acids. With 1 base removed from V and 9 bases from J, the gap between germline ends came to 16 bases. Germline assignment: CDR1 SGHAT and CDR2 FQNNGV. CDR3 nucleotides: TGTGCCAGCAGCTTAGGGGCAGATCCCAGGTTTTCACCCCTCCACTTT. This encodes CASSLGADPRFSPLHF.

J is TRBJ2-6 and V is TRBV10-3; no reliable D call. Trimming removed 0 bases from V and 0 bases from J, with 9 bases in between. The germline CDR1 and CDR2 sequences are ENHRY and SYGVKD. This CDR3 comprises 17 residues. The CDR3 loop is CAISESPGNSGANVLTF. CDR3 DNA: TGTGCCATCAGTGAGTCTCCAGGAAACTCTGGGGCCAACGTCCTGACTTTC.

The chain uses TRBV29-1 and TRBJ1-2; TRBD1 might be the D (5 bases). The CDR3 consists of 13 residues. The V gene's germline CDR1 is SQVTM and CDR2 ANQGSEA. The germline V and J ends were trimmed by 2 bases and 2 bases, with 9 bases remaining between them. CDR3 loop: CSVEKGPNYGYTF. CDR3 bases: TGCAGCGTTGAAAAGGGGCCGAACTATGGCTACACCTTC.

V is TRBV7-3 and J is TRBJ1-1; D unresolved. The CDR3 totals 13 residues. The V gene lost 1 base and the J gene lost 5 bases, with 8 bases spanning the gap. CDR1 is SGHTA and CDR2 is FQGTGA in the germline V gene. The CDR3 DNA follows: TGTGCCAGCAGCTTAAGGTTAGAGACTGAAGCTTTCTTT. Encoded protein: CASSLRLETEAFF.

This clone showed up just once. The chain joins TRBV10-3 to TRBJ1-3, with 7 bases fitting TRBD1. This CDR3 is built from 15 residues. Germline trimming cut 6 bases from V and 0 bases from J; bases unmatched to any gene: 5. Germline CDR1 reads ENHRY; CDR2 reads SYGVKD. This CDR3 is CAIRADRTSGNTIYF. CDR3 DNA: TGTGCCATCAGGGCGGACAGGACCTCTGGAAACACCATATATTTT.

The chain is built from TRBV9 and TRBJ1-4; 7 bases align to TRBD1. The CDR3 extends over 14 amino acids. Looked up from germline, CDR1 is SGDLS and CDR2 is YYNGEE. After removal of 4 bases from V and 3 bases from J, the junction contained 3 bases not matched to a gene. CDR3 DNA: TGTGCCAGCAGCCCAACAGGGGCTAATGAAAAACTGTTTTTT. Its protein is CASSPTGANEKLFF.

The chain carries TRBV14 and TRBJ1-3; D call uncertain. V was cut by 4 bases and J by 4 bases, with 11 bases left in between. This CDR3 spans 14 amino acids. Per the germline V gene, CDR1 is SGHDN and CDR2 is FVKESK. This CDR3 reads CASSPRGLGNTIYF. The CDR3 nucleotides read TGTGCCAGCAGCCCGCGAGGTTTGGGAAACACCATATATTTT.

This sequence joins TRBV6-5 and TRBJ2-2, with 9 bases matching TRBD1. With 5 bases clipped from V and 6 bases from J, the junction kept 7 bases outside the gene matches. Germline V lookup: CDR1 MNHEY, CDR2 SVGAGI. The CDR3 sequence is 15 residues long. CDR3 sequence: CASSLQGAAPGELFF. Here the CDR3 DNA reads TGTGCCAGCAGTCTACAGGGGGCAGCTCCCGGGGAGCTGTTTTTT.

This clone was recorded many times. The V call is TRBV7-2, the J call TRBJ1-2; D uncertain. Trimming took off 2 bases at V and 0 bases at J, with 10 bases between the two ends. The V gene's germline CDR1 is SGHTA and CDR2 FQGNSA. The CDR3 runs 15 residues. CDR3 protein: CASSLSRSANYGYTF. The CDR3 DNA sequence: TGTGCCAGCAGCTTATCGCGATCGGCTAACTATGGCTACACCTTC.

A single count supports this clone. The chain uses TRBV5-1 and TRBJ2-1, with 7 bases aligning to TRBD1. Germline lookup yields CDR1 SGHRS and CDR2 YFSETQ. The CDR3 is made up of 14 amino acids. J gave up 6 bases and V 4 bases, and 7 bases lay outside the gene matches. CDR3 residues: CASSPRQGVNEQFF. CDR3 DNA: TGCGCCAGCAGCCCCAGACAGGGAGTCAATGAGCAGTTCTTC.

V is TRBV28 and J is TRBJ1-1, with 10 bases fitting TRBD1. CDR1 is MDHEN and CDR2 is SYDVKM in the germline V gene. The CDR3 has 15 amino acids. J was trimmed by 4 bases and V by 9 bases; bases with no gene match: 11. As DNA, the CDR3 is TGTGCCAGTATTCACTGGACAGGGGGAAGCACTGAAGCTTTCTTT. It is translated as CASIHWTGGSTEAFF.

The rearrangement uses TRBV5-4 and TRBJ2-1, with 10 bases aligning to TRBD2. Germline CDR1 SGHNT, CDR2 YYREEE (reference sequence). Germline trimming cut 4 bases from V and 2 bases from J; bases unmatched to any gene: 9. The CDR3 consists of 17 residues. CDR3 nucleotide sequence: TGTGCCAGCAGCGACGGAATAGCGGGGGGTGCCTACAATGAGCAGTTCTTC. It specifies CASSDGIAGGAYNEQFF. Full variable domain (missing parts from reference TRBV5-4 and TRBJ2-1): ETGVTQSPTHLIKTRGQQVTLRCSSQSGHNTVSWYQQALGQGPQFIFQYYREEENGRGNFPPRFSGLQFPNYSSELNVNALELDDSALYLCASSDGIAGGAYNEQFFGPGTRLTVL.